Listed below are T cell receptor beta chains from one sample, sequenced in a study of blood T cell repertoires in COVID-19. Assay: immunoSEQ multiplex PCR; the TCRdb copy retains only in-frame clones and omits some. The table includes 120,000 or so clones, 65% to 90% detected once. The sequenced material came from peripheral blood. The receptors stem from a woman of 80 years or more with acute or convalescent COVID-19. The CDR3 runs from the conserved cysteine through the conserved F or W.

TRBV18	TRBJ2-6	17	CASSTGTGKPGANVLTF
TRBV5-1	TRBJ2-2	15	CASSEGRKDTGELFF
TRBV5-1	TRBJ2-1	14	CASSPGTSGGEQFF
TRBV5-1	TRBJ1-5	13	CASSLDPNQPQHF
TRBV28	TRBJ1-3	13	CASIGDAGNTIYF
TRBV6-1	TRBJ1-2	16	CASSEGGGNSVSGYTF
TRBV28	TRBJ1-2	12	CASSPGVYGYTF
TRBV5-1	TRBJ1-1	17	CASSPGPSGTSNTEAFF
TRBV6-2/TRBV6-3	TRBJ1-6	14	CASSRQGSASPLHF
TRBV5-6	TRBJ1-5	14	CASSLRGSNQPQHF
TRBV5-1	TRBJ1-2	14	CASSLSGGAGGYTF
TRBV28	TRBJ1-1	15	CASSLPLGQITEAFF
TRBV5-1	TRBJ2-3	16	CASSLVLSGVTDTQYF
TRBV11-2	TRBJ1-1	13	CASTTNLTPEAFF
TRBV4-3	TRBJ2-7	13	CASSQGTADKQYF
TRBV28	TRBJ1-2	14	CASSLGQQLYGYTF
TRBV9	TRBJ1-6	17	CASSVGVGGQGSDPLHF
TRBV6-5	TRBJ2-1	14	CASRRDSVAGEQFF
TRBV7-9	TRBJ2-1	16	CASSKSGDPFHNEQFF
TRBV1	TRBJ2-5	16	CTSSQDLTSGGETQYF
TRBV7-2	TRBJ2-3	14	CASSLAPYTDTQYF
TRBV7-9	TRBJ2-3	16	CASSPRLGGGTDTQYF
TRBV10-3	TRBJ2-5	13	CASGGTEQETQYF
TRBV20-1	TRBJ2-3	14	CSASDGGPKNTQYF
TRBV9	TRBJ1-4	14	CASSQHHEDEKLFF
TRBV10-3	TRBJ2-7	13	CAISENGAYEQYF
TRBV2	TRBJ2-3	14	CASSVGASTDTQYF
TRBV6-5	TRBJ1-3	16	CASSYDRGRSGNTIYF
TRBV19	TRBJ1-5	12	CASHSAGQPQHF
TRBV4-3	TRBJ2-2	16	CASSHGGGTNTGELFF
TRBV19	TRBJ1-2	13	CASSMSRTDGYTF
TRBV24-1	TRBJ2-6	17	CATSDPQFSSGANVLTF
TRBV9	TRBJ1-6	14	CASSASYGDSPLHF
TRBV28	TRBJ1-2	15	CASSFPGQGARGYTF
TRBV12-3/TRBV12-4	TRBJ2-3	11	CASSLQRSLDF
TRBV7-9	TRBJ2-5	13	CASSFTELETQYF
TRBV20-1	TRBJ1-5	11	CSASSGQPQHF